This TCR beta chain emerged from a study of CXCR3-negative and CXCR3-positive naive CD8 T cells. Whole-study results and caveats: Both naive subsets carried similar amounts of surface CD5, so TCR strength was inferred from TRB CDR3 properties. Comparably high diversity marked both naive subsets, whereas memory CD8+ cells had much lower diversity. Naive CXCR3-positive cells had TRB CDR3s more hydrophobic than those of CXCR3-negative naive cells.

Those CD8+ T cells considered naive were CD45RO-CCR7+CD27+CD95-. This CDR3 spans 15 amino acids. Per the germline V gene, CDR1 is LGHNA and CDR2 is YSLEER. UMI-labeled 5' RACE TRB cDNA libraries were prepared from the cells. TCRdb processed the 5' RACE reads again and assigns one entry to each CDR3 protein, with no DNA. Its clone listing holds 100,000 to 150,000 distinct CDR3 sequences. With regard to this clonotype: Its antigen is unknown.

The TCR comes from a human donor in good health. Some clones in this sample may be carry-over from other donors' samples. This chain uses TRBV4-3 with TRBJ1-4. The sequenced material came from naive CXCR3+ CD8+ T cells from blood. Subset given: CD45RO-CCR7+CD27+CD95- naive CD8+ T cells expressing CXCR3 (TNR3+). CDR3 sequence: CASSQVWATNEKLFF.